Below are 12 T cell receptor beta chains sequenced from a single sample in a study of follicular helper T cells after annual influenza vaccination. The time point: 2015-2016 season, 7 days after influenza vaccination. TCRdb's copy holds only in-frame clones and misses some; the assay was immunoSEQ multiplex PCR. The profile shows 6,000 or so clones, roughly 80% of them singletons. The material sequenced was CXCR5- memory CD4+ T cells sorted from blood, taken 7 days after influenza vaccination. The receptors stem from an adult who received the influenza vaccine.

This clone was picked up a small number of times. The rearrangement links TRBV5-1 to TRBJ2-7, with D perhaps TRBD2 (5 bases). The germline CDR1 and CDR2 sequences are SGHRS and YFSETQ. Trimming shortened V by 0 bases and J by 0 bases, and 10 bases separated the two germline ends. This CDR3 spans 15 amino acids. CDR3 sequence reads: CASSLVVGSSYEQYF. The CDR3 coding sequence is TGCGCCAGCAGCTTGGTAGTGGGGAGCTCCTACGAGCAGTACTTC.

J is TRBJ1-5 and V is TRBV9, with D possibly TRBD1 on 6 matching bases. The CDR3 totals 14 residues. Deletions cut 7 bases from V and 0 bases from J, with 11 bases between. CDR1 and CDR2 (germline): SGDLS, YYNGEE. For the CDR3, the DNA is TGTGCCAGCGGGGGCTTATATAGCAATCAGCCCCAGCATTTT. Amino acid sequence: CASGGLYSNQPQHF. Looking up the rest from reference TRBV9 and TRBJ1-5 gives the full variable domain: DSGVTQTPKHLITATGQRVTLRCSPRSGDLSVYWYQQSLDQGLQFLIQYYNGEERAKGNILERFSAQQFPDLHSELNLSSLELGDSALYFCASGGLYSNQPQHFGDGTRLSIL.

The CDR3 coding sequence is TGTGCCAGCAGCCTAAGGACGGTGGGCACTGAAGCTTTCTTT. Protein: CASSLRTVGTEAFF. The chain couples TRBV4-2 to TRBJ1-1, with D uncertain. The CDR3 is 14 amino acids. The germline V gene encodes CDR1 LGHNA and CDR2 YNFKEQ. Deletions cut 4 bases from V and 4 bases from J, with 13 bases between.

This clone was recorded once. This chain links TRBV5-8 with TRBJ2-4, with D unresolved. Germline V gene lookup returns CDR1 SGHTS and CDR2 YDEGEE. The CDR3 is 16 residues long. Between the trimmed V and J ends, which lost 2 bases and 6 bases, there was a span of 18 bases. The DNA of the CDR3 is TGTGCCAGCAGCTTTTTTGGCAGGACCACGGCAAACATTCAGTACTTC. It encodes CASSFFGRTTANIQYF.

This clone was detected only a few times. The V and J genes are TRBV2 and TRBJ2-7, with D possibly being TRBD1 (8 bases). Germline V CDR1 and CDR2: SNHLY, FYNNEI. V lost 4 bases to trimming and J lost 5 bases, with 15 bases between them. CDR3 length: 14 residues. The CDR3 coding sequence is TGTGCCAGCAGTGCACAGGGGGGGAGCGACGAGCAGTACTTC. Translating it yields CASSAQGGSDEQYF.

This clone was recorded only once. The chain joins TRBV7-3 to TRBJ2-1; the match to TRBD2 covers 8 bases. The V gene end was trimmed by 6 bases and the J gene end by 0 bases; junction bases not matched to a gene: 16. This CDR3 is built from 19 residues. Germline V gene lookup returns CDR1 SGHTA and CDR2 FQGTGA. CDR3 nucleotides: TGTGCCAGCAGTAAGTTGGGCGGGGGGATCCCTAACTCCTACAATGAGCAGTTCTTC. Translated: CASSKLGGGIPNSYNEQFF.

The chain combines TRBV6-1 with TRBJ2-1, with a tentative D call TRBD1 (6 bases). Germline assignment: CDR1 MNHNS and CDR2 SASEGT. Deletions cut 3 bases from V and 6 bases from J, with 9 bases between. CDR3 length: 13 amino acids. CDR3 sequence reads: CASSDQGGNEQFF. CDR3 nucleotides: TGTGCCAGCAGTGATCAAGGGGGCAATGAGCAGTTCTTC.

The chain is built from TRBV19 and TRBJ1-1; unclear D gene. Looked up from germline, CDR1 is LNHDA and CDR2 is SQIVND (reference sequence). CDR3 size: 13 residues. V was pared by 3 bases and J by 3 bases, with 8 bases between. CDR3 loop: CASSIGRDTEAFF. The CDR3 nucleotides are TGTGCCAGTAGTATCGGGAGGGACACTGAAGCTTTCTTT.

The chain is built from TRBV7-2 and TRBJ2-7, with 10 positions matching TRBD2. V dropped 4 bases and J dropped 0; count of bases not matched to a gene: 6. This CDR3 region has 16 residues. CDR1 is SGHTA and CDR2 is FQGNSA in the germline V gene. The CDR3 here is CASSSSAGGFSYEQYF. The CDR3 bases are TGTGCCAGCAGCTCCTCAGCGGGGGGGTTCTCCTACGAGCAGTACTTC.

V usage is TRBV6-1 and J usage is TRBJ1-5; a weak D match, TRBD1 (6 bases). The germline V gene has CDR1 MNHNS and CDR2 SASEGT. Trimming took off 0 bases at V and 7 bases at J, with 13 bases between the two ends. The CDR3 is 15 residues long. The CDR3, as DNA: TGTGCCAGCAGTGAAGCGGCAGGGGTTTGGCAGCCCCAGCATTTT. Translation gives CASSEAAGVWQPQHF.

The rearrangement uses TRBV21-1 and TRBJ1-2. TRBV21-1 is marked as a pseudogene. CDR3 length equals 14 residues. As DNA, the CDR3 is TGTGCCAGCAGCAAACGGCGGGTTAACTATGGCTACACCTTC. Its translation is CASSKRRVNYGYTF.

The table lists this clone with a count of one. The gene calls are TRBV10-3 and TRBJ1-6; TRBD1 is a possible D gene (6 bases). The CDR3 runs to 14 residues. Trimming shortened V by 6 bases and J by 8 bases, and 14 bases separated the two germline ends. Germline loops: CDR1 ENHRY, CDR2 SYGVKD. In DNA, the CDR3 is TGTGCCATCAGGACACAGGGAAGGGATTCACCCCTCCACTTT. It codes for CAIRTQGRDSPLHF.